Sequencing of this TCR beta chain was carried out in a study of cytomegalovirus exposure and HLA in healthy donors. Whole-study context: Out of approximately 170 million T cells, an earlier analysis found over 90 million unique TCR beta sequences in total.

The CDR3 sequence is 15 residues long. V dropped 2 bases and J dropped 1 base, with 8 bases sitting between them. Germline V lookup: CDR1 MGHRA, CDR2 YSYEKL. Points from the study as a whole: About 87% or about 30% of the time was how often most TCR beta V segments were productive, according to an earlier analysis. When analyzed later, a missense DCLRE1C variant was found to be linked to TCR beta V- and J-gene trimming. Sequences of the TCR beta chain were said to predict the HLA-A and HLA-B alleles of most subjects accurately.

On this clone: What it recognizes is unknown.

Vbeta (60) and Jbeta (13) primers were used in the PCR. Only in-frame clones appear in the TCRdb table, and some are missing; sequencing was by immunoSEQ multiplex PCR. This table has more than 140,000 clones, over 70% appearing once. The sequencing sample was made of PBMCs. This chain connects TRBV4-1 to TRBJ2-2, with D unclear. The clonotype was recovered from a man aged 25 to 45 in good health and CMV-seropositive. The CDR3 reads CASSQQTLNTGELFF. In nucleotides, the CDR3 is TGCGCCAGCAGCCAACAGACATTGAACACCGGGGAGCTGTTTTTT.